The 14 T cell receptor beta chains given below trace back to one sample, sequenced in a study of T cells in Graves' hyperthyroidism and ophthalmopathy. The source material, RNA transcripts, was used to amplify TCR beta CDR3 regions. TCR CDR3 underwent first-round RT-PCR with the HTBI primer set. TCRdb fed the multiplex PCR reads into MiXCR, producing one record per CDR3 protein. Among fewer than 350,000 distinct CDR3 sequences listed, about an eighth were seen once. Sequencing was carried out using blood. These receptors all come from a woman younger than 45 with Graves' hyperthyroidism that later progressed to Graves' ophthalmopathy.

This clonotype was seen ten or more times. This chain joins TRBV13 and TRBJ2-7; D might be TRBD1 (5 bases). Germline CDR1 is PRHDT and CDR2 is FYEKMQ (reference sequence). The V and J ends lost 2 bases and 0 bases respectively, with 11 bases between them. This CDR3 is 15 amino acids long. CDR3 in amino acids: CASSLSGRSSYEQYF. In DNA, the CDR3 is TGTGCCAGCAGCTTATCAGGGCGGAGCTCCTACGAGCAGTACTTC.

The V gene is TRBV20-1, the J gene TRBJ2-1; 12 bases line up with TRBD2. V gave up 3 bases and J gave up 4 bases; unmatched junction bases: 7. The CDR3 is 16 residues long. Germline assignment: CDR1 DFQATT and CDR2 SNEGSKA (reference sequence). The CDR3 DNA reads TGCAGTGCTAGGGGTGGACTAGCGGGACCGTACAATGAGCAGTTCTTC. Its protein is CSARGGLAGPYNEQFF.

V gene TRBV20-1 combines with J gene TRBJ1-5, with unresolved D. The CDR3 has 14 amino acids. Germline CDR1 and CDR2: DFQATT and SNEGSKA (reference sequence). V lost 2 bases and J 5 bases, leaving 13 bases between the germline ends. This CDR3 reads CSARPGGADQPQHF. The DNA for the CDR3 is TGCAGTGCTAGACCGGGAGGAGCCGATCAGCCCCAGCATTTT.

Ten or more counts support this clonotype. This chain links TRBV10-3 with TRBJ2-2, with no clear D. V was cut by 0 bases and J by 8 bases, with 10 bases left in between. CDR1 is ENHRY and CDR2 is SYGVKD in the germline V gene. This CDR3 is built from 14 residues. DNA of the CDR3: TGTGCCATCAGTGAGTCGACTGCCCCAGGGGAGCTGTTTTTT. This encodes CAISESTAPGELFF.

This clonotype appeared many times. The genes are TRBV7-9 and TRBJ2-7; 12 nucleotides align to TRBD2. The CDR3 length is 19 residues. The V gene's germline CDR1 is SEHNR and CDR2 FQNEAQ (reference sequence). The ends lost 4 bases at V and 3 bases at J; junction bases unmatched: 16. The CDR3 DNA follows: TGTGCCAGCAGCTCAACCCTGACTAGCGGGAGCCTTACCTACTACGAGCAGTACTTC. Translated, it gives CASSSTLTSGSLTYYEQYF. The variable domain in full, with the rest retrieved from reference TRBV7-9 and TRBJ2-7, is DTGVSQNPRHKITKRGQNVTFRCDPISEHNRLYWYRQTLGQGPEFLTYFQNEAQLEKSRLLSDRFSAERPKGSFSTLEIQRTEQGDSAMYLCASSSTLTSGSLTYYEQYFGPGTRLTVT.

For this clonotype: A junction end diverges from the germline sequence, so it may reflect a read error. The chain employs TRBV15 and TRBJ2-5; possible D gene TRBD2, 6 bases. CDR3 length: 17 amino acids. CDR1 is LNHNV and CDR2 is YYDKDF in the germline V gene (reference sequence). CDR3 coding DNA: TGTGTCACCAGCAGAGATTTGTCCAGGGAAGCGGGAGAGACCCAGTACTTC. Its translation is CVTSRDLSREAGETQYF. The full variable domain, rest sourced from reference TRBV15 and TRBJ2-5, is DAMVIQNPRYQVTQFGKPVTLSCSQTLNHNVMYWYQQKSSQAPKLLFHYYDKDFNNEADTPDNFQSRRPNTSFCFLDIRSPGLGDTAMYLCVTSRDLSREAGETQYFGPGTRLLVL.

At least ten counts were recorded for this clonotype. The chain couples TRBV7-8 to TRBJ2-3; the match to TRBD2 covers 10 bases. The germline V gene encodes CDR1 SGHVS and CDR2 FQNEAQ. Trimming cost V 4 bases and J 0 bases; bases outside gene matches: 4. This CDR3 is built from 16 residues. CDR3 DNA: TGTGCCAGCAGCTCCATACTAGCGGGGAGCACAGATACGCAGTATTTT. Translating it yields CASSSILAGSTDTQYF.

This clonotype showed up just a few times. The CDR3 spells CASLQGETQYF. CDR3 sequence (DNA): TGTGCCAGTCTACAGGGGGAGACCCAGTACTTC. The rearrangement joins TRBV19 to TRBJ2-5, with TRBD1 identical over 7 bases. This CDR3 has 11 amino acids. CDR1 is LNHDA, CDR2 SQIVND, per germline (reference sequence). Trimming removed 8 bases from V and 5 bases from J; junction bases left unmatched: 2.

This clonotype was seen repeatedly, ten times or more. The V call is TRBV5-1, the J call TRBJ2-7; D is possibly TRBD1 or TRBD2 (5 bases each). The CDR3 is 14 residues long. Germline lookup yields CDR1 SGHRS and CDR2 YFSETQ. The ends were cut back, 4 bases at V and 2 bases at J, with 13 bases in the middle. The CDR3 spells CASSAWGGPYEQYF. CDR3 in DNA: TGCGCCAGCAGCGCATGGGGCGGGCCCTACGAGCAGTACTTC.

In its sample, this clonotype was seen many times. The chain has TRBV27 and TRBJ2-7; 7 positions match TRBD2. V lost 6 bases and J lost 5; bases outside the gene matches: 7. Germline V gene sequence: CDR1 MNHEY, CDR2 SMNVEV (reference sequence). CDR3 length: 13 residues. CDR3 protein: CASRELASNEQYF. As DNA, the CDR3 is TGTGCCAGCAGAGAACTAGCGTCCAACGAGCAGTACTTC.

This clonotype was detected many times. The chain links TRBV28 to TRBJ2-7; 9 bases map to TRBD1. V lost 6 bases, J lost 5 bases, and 8 bases stayed unmatched. This CDR3 has 14 residues. In germline, CDR1 is MDHEN, CDR2 SYDVKM. The CDR3 region has the DNA TGTGCCAGCAGGGGACAGGGATCCCCCCACGAGCAGTACTTC. It translates to CASRGQGSPHEQYF.

Many counts were recorded for this clonotype. The genes are TRBV6-1 and TRBJ1-1; D unresolved. There are 15 residues in the CDR3. The V and J ends lost 0 bases and 0 bases respectively, with 8 bases between them. Per the germline V gene, CDR1 is MNHNS and CDR2 is SASEGT. For the CDR3, the DNA is TGTGCCAGCAGTGAAGCGCATTCCTTGAACACTGAAGCTTTCTTT. It encodes CASSEAHSLNTEAFF.

This chain uses TRBV24-1 with TRBJ2-3; the D gene is possibly TRBD2 (6 bases). The CDR3 sequence is 16 residues long. Germline loops: CDR1 KGHDR, CDR2 SFDVKD. With 3 bases removed from V and 2 bases from J, the gap between germline ends came to 14 bases. In DNA, the CDR3 is TGTGCCACCAGTGATCAACGGCGGGGAAACACAGATACGCAGTATTTT. Translating it yields CATSDQRRGNTDTQYF.

In this sample, this clonotype turned up many times. This chain joins TRBV18 and TRBJ1-1; TRBD1 is a possible D gene (6 bases). Looked up from germline, CDR1 is KGHSH and CDR2 is LQKENI. V was trimmed by 2 bases and J by 12 bases, leaving 16 bases between them. The CDR3 totals 13 residues. The CDR3 sequence: CASSPGTPSFSFF. The CDR3 region has the DNA TGTGCCAGCTCACCAGGGACACCGAGCTTCTCTTTCTTT.